Presented here are 8 T cell receptor beta chains from one specimen sequenced in a study of persistence of HIV-infected CD4 T cells. The libraries were made with immunoSEQ version 4 in survey mode. Data came from immunoSEQ multiplex PCR; TCRdb stores just in-frame clones and leaves some out. The sample lists 40,000 or so clones, 88% occurring once. Antigens of these TCRs are unknown. Anti-CD3/anti-CD28 beads served as a nonspecific positive control stimulus. Sorting of responding CD4+ T cells relied on upregulated CD40 ligand together with CD69. The sample consisted of CD4+ T cells sorted from PBMCs after roughly 19-hour stimulation, taken from a patient who received antiretroviral therapy. These receptors all come from an adult woman with HIV who was CMV-seropositive.

The V and J genes are TRBV5-5 and TRBJ2-3, with D possibly matching TRBD2 (7 bases). The length of the CDR3 is 15 residues. Germline V lookup: CDR1 SGHKS, CDR2 YYEKEE (reference sequence). Trimming removed 4 bases at V and 2 bases at J, with 14 bases between. The CDR3 bases are TGTGCCAGCAGCCCAATGGGGGGGGCCACAGATACGCAGTATTTT. Its translation is CASSPMGGATDTQYF.

This sequence joins TRBV5-1 and TRBJ1-3; 8 positions agree with TRBD1. CDR1 and CDR2 (germline): SGHRS, YFSETQ. The V and J ends lost 0 bases and 0 bases, in that order; junction bases with no gene match: 5. CDR3 size: 17 residues. The chain's CDR3 is CASSLGGTGYSGNTIYF. DNA of the CDR3: TGCGCCAGCAGCTTGGGGGGGACAGGTTACTCTGGAAACACCATATATTTT.

V gene TRBV5-1 combines with J gene TRBJ2-1, with unresolved D. CDR3 length: 16 amino acids. Germline assignment: CDR1 SGHRS and CDR2 YFSETQ. Between the trimmed V and J ends, which lost 0 bases and 3 bases, there was a span of 13 bases. Here the CDR3 reads CASSLDVANVYNEQFF. In DNA form, the CDR3 reads TGCGCCAGCAGCTTGGACGTAGCAAATGTCTACAATGAGCAGTTCTTC.

This chain connects TRBV7-3 to TRBJ1-6, with D maybe TRBD1 (5 bases). This CDR3 spans 15 amino acids. Trimming removed 3 bases at V and 6 bases at J, with 12 bases between. Germline CDR1 and CDR2: SGHTA and FQGTGA. CDR3 bases: TGTGCCAGCAGCTTCGGGACGGGACCTAATTCACCCCTCCACTTT. It yields the protein CASSFGTGPNSPLHF.

With regard to this clone: Other DNA sequences in this specimen translate into the identical CDR3. The chain uses TRBV5-1 and TRBJ1-2; D remains ambiguous. This CDR3 spans 13 amino acids. The ends were cut back, 0 bases at V and 2 bases at J, with 5 bases in the middle. CDR1 and CDR2 (germline): SGHRS, YFSETQ. The CDR3 is CASSLDGNYGYTF. The CDR3 DNA reads as TGCGCCAGCAGCTTGGACGGGAACTATGGCTACACCTTC.

Concerning this clone itself: Other DNA sequences of this sample code for an identical CDR3. This chain links TRBV4-1 with TRBJ2-1; 13 nucleotides match TRBD2. The CDR3 is 17 residues long. Trimming cost V 2 bases and J 4 bases; bases outside gene matches: 5. CDR1 MGHRA and CDR2 YSYEKL come from the germline V gene. The CDR3 DNA follows: TGCGCCAGCAGCCAACCCGGACTAGCGGGGGAATACAATGAGCAGTTCTTC. It encodes CASSQPGLAGEYNEQFF.

The CDR3 loop is CASSLGWETEAFF. CDR3 coding DNA: TGTGCCAGCAGCTTGGGGTGGGAAACTGAAGCTTTCTTT. The chain couples TRBV7-3 to TRBJ1-1; D is unresolved. V was clipped by 3 bases and J by 5 bases, with 10 bases between them. The CDR3 is 13 residues long. Germline values: CDR1 SGHTA, CDR2 FQGTGA.

The chain recombines TRBV5-3 with TRBJ1-2, with unresolved D. TRBV5-3 qualifies as an ORF whose function is uncertain. The CDR3 spans 15 residues. V gave up 0 bases and J gave up 0 bases, with 9 bases separating them. As DNA, the CDR3 is TGTGCCAGAAGCTTGGCAATATTAGCTAACTATGGCTACACCTTC. It encodes CARSLAILANYGYTF.